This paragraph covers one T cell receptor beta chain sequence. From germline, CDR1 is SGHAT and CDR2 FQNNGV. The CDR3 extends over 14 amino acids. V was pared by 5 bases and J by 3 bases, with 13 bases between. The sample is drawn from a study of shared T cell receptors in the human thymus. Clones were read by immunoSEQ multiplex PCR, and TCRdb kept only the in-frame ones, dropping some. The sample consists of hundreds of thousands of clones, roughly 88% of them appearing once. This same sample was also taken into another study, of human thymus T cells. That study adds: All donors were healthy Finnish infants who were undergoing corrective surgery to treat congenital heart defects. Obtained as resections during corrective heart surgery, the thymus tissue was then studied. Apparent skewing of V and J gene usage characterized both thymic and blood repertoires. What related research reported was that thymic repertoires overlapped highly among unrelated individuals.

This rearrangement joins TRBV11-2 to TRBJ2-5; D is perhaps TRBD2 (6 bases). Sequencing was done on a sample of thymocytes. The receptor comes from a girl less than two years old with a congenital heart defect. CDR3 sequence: CASSAPGAKETQYF. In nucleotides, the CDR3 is TGTGCCAGCAGCGCACCGGGAGCTAAAGAGACCCAGTACTTC.